This TCR beta chain was recorded in a study of control samples from healthy donors and cancer patients. The CDR3 has 15 residues. The V gene's germline CDR1 is SNHLY and CDR2 FYNNEI. Trimming cost V 2 bases and J 4 bases, with 14 bases left between them. Only in-frame clones appear in the TCRdb table, and some are missing; sequencing was by immunoSEQ multiplex PCR. The sample holds approximately 180,000 clones, approximately 92% seen once. The TCR originated in a woman between 40 and 50 years old in good health. Sequenced material: blood. The chain has TRBV2 and TRBJ1-2; D unclear. DNA of the CDR3: TGTGCCAGCAGTGAATTTGGTGCGGGTGGCTATGGCTACACCTTC. This encodes CASSEFGAGGYGYTF.